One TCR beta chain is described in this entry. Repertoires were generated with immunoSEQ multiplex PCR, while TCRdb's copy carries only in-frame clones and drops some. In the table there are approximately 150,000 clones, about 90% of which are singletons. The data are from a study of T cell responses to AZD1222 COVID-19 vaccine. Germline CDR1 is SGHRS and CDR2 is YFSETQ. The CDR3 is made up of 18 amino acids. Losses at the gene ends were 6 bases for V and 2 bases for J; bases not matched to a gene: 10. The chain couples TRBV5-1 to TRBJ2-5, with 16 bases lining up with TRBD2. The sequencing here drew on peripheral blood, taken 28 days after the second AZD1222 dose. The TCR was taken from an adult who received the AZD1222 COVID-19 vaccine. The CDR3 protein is CASNSGTSGGASQETQYF. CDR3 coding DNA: TGCGCCAGCAATTCCGGGACTAGCGGGGGGGCGTCGCAAGAGACCCAGTACTTC.